A single T cell receptor (beta chain) is shown here with its context. This sample was taken from a study of shared clonotypes between healthy human individuals. Assay used: immunoSEQ multiplex PCR; TCRdb lists only in-frame clones, some missing. Of around 1.4 million clones in the sample, roughly 98.5% are singletons; the top ten hold about 0.34%. The origin of this receptor is a man aged 25 to 45 in good health. Sequenced input: naive CD4+ T cells sorted from blood. As to subset: CD45RA+ positively selected.

CDR3 bases: TGTGCCAGCAGTGCGACAGGGCTTCTTGTGGAGCTGTTTTTT. It yields the protein CASSATGLLVELFF. V is TRBV2 and J is TRBJ2-2; 7 bases are shared with TRBD1. The V gene's germline CDR1 is SNHLY and CDR2 FYNNEI. V gave up 4 bases and J gave up 10 bases; unmatched junction bases: 9. The CDR3 consists of 14 residues.